This T cell receptor (beta chain) was documented in a study of technical replicates of blood from a few donors. Clones were read by immunoSEQ multiplex PCR, and TCRdb kept only the in-frame ones, dropping some. The sample lists approximately 75,000 clones; approximately 94% were seen once. CDR3 size: 17 residues. After removal of 3 bases from V and 4 bases from J, the junction contained 12 bases not matched to a gene. Germline CDR1 reads SEHNR; CDR2 reads FQNEAQ (reference sequence). The rearrangement joins TRBV7-9 to TRBJ1-3; 7 positions agree with TRBD1. Sequenced: T cells isolated from PBMCs. This clonotype was sampled from a human donor in good health. CDR3 in amino acids: CASSFFPSGGSGNTIYF. The CDR3, as DNA: TGTGCCAGCAGCTTTTTTCCGTCAGGGGGGTCAGGAAACACCATATATTTT. The full variable domain, in which reference TRBV7-9 and TRBJ1-3 provide the parts outside the CDR3, is DTGVSQNPRHKITKRGQNVTFRCDPISEHNRLYWYRQTLGQGPEFLTYFQNEAQLEKSRLLSDRFSAERPKGSFSTLEIQRTEQGDSAMYLCASSFFPSGGSGNTIYFGEGSWLTVV.